What follows are 23 T cell receptor beta chains derived from one specimen sequenced in a study of T cell repertoires in cytomegalovirus infection. From the reads, TCRdb called clonotypes with MiXCR, one entry per CDR3 protein. The sample holds 630,000 or so distinct CDR3 sequences; more than 20% are singletons and the top ten take 7% to 9%. Sequenced material: CD8+ T cells from PBMCs. These receptors all stem from a human donor in good health (CMV status not recorded). Some clones in this sample may be carry-over from other donors' samples.

With respect to this clonotype: Just one base apart from a much larger clone, this may be a read error. The CDR3 does not close with the conserved phenylalanine or tryptophan, likely indicating a read error. This sequence joins TRBV7-6 and TRBJ2-5; D might be TRBD1 (5 bases). The germline V and J ends were trimmed by 4 bases and 5 bases, with 17 bases remaining between them. CDR1 and CDR2 (germline): SGHVS, FNYEAQ. The CDR3 loop spans 15 amino acids. The CDR3 sequence: CASSSLRQAGETQYS. The CDR3 nucleotides read TGTGCCAGCAGCTCCCTCCGGCAGGCAGGGGAGACCCAGTACTCC.

Turning to this clonotype: Possible read error: a much larger clone is one base away. CDR3 DNA: TGTGTCAGCAGCTTGACGGTCAGCTCCTACGAGCAGTACTTC. Translating it yields CVSSLTVSSYEQYF. The chain employs TRBV7-6 and TRBJ2-7, with D uncertain. CDR3 length: 14 residues. Germline V gives CDR1 SGHVS, CDR2 FNYEAQ.

This clonotype showed up many times. The genes are TRBV10-3 and TRBJ1-2; a weak D match, TRBD1 (5 bases). The ends were cut back, 11 bases at V and 5 bases at J, with 18 bases in the middle. Germline V gene sequence: CDR1 ENHRY, CDR2 SYGVKD. The CDR3 is 13 residues long. The CDR3 loop reads CAVRGDEGYGYTF. CDR3 sequence (DNA): TGTGCCGTTAGGGGAGACGAGGGATATGGCTACACCTTC.

This clonotype was detected ten times or more. The chain uses TRBV6-5 and TRBJ2-2; no firm D call. Germline V CDR1 and CDR2: MNHEY, SVGAGI. V shed 0 bases and J shed 4 bases, with 9 bases lying between them. This CDR3 has 15 amino acids. CDR3 sequence reads: CASSYSGPSTGELFF. CDR3 DNA sequence: TGTGCCAGCAGTTACTCCGGACCGTCCACCGGGGAGCTGTTTTTT.

V usage is TRBV20-1 and J usage is TRBJ1-2; D not certain. V was pared by 0 bases and J by 7 bases, with 9 bases between. Per the germline V gene, CDR1 is DFQATT and CDR2 is SNEGSKA (reference sequence). The CDR3 spans 12 residues. The CDR3 here is CSARDRARGYTF. In nucleotides, the CDR3 is TGCAGTGCTAGAGATAGGGCACGTGGCTACACCTTC.

This clonotype was observed a handful of times. The rearrangement joins TRBV7-6 to TRBJ1-1; perhaps TRBD1 as D (5 bases). CDR3 length: 15 residues. V lost 0 bases and J lost 4, with 12 bases in between. Germline CDR1 and CDR2: SGHVS and FNYEAQ. This CDR3 is CASSLAQAGSTEAFF. DNA for the CDR3: TGTGCCAGCAGCTTAGCGCAGGCAGGGAGCACTGAAGCTTTCTTT.

The CDR3 DNA sequence: TGTGCCAGCAGCCTACGACATAGGCCTAATGAAAAACTGTTTTTT. This translates into CASSLRHRPNEKLFF. The V call is TRBV14, the J call TRBJ1-4; the D is unclear. Germline V CDR1 and CDR2: SGHDN, FVKESK. V gave up 4 bases and J gave up 3 bases, with 12 bases separating them. This CDR3 has 15 amino acids.

V usage is TRBV5-1 and J usage is TRBJ2-1; TRBD2 matches at 10 bases. V lost 5 bases, J lost 9 bases, and 8 bases stayed unmatched. The CDR3 runs to 14 residues. CDR1 and CDR2 from the germline V gene are SGHRS and YFSETQ. Written as DNA, the CDR3 is TGCGCCAGCAGGGGACTAGCGCCCGGTGGTGAGCAGTTCTTC. Amino acids: CASRGLAPGGEQFF. The variable domain in full, completed from reference TRBV5-1 and TRBJ2-1, reads KAGVTQTPRYLIKTRGQQVTLSCSPISGHRSVSWYQQTPGQGLQFLFEYFSETQRNKGNFPGRFSGRQFSNSRSEMNVSTLELGDSALYLCASRGLAPGGEQFFGPGTRLTVL.

This clonotype was found a few times. This chain uses TRBV7-9 with TRBJ2-2; no definite D call. CDR1 and CDR2 from the germline V gene are SEHNR and FQNEAQ (reference sequence). The CDR3 contains 16 residues. V gave up 1 base and J gave up 1 base, with 10 bases separating them. The CDR3 DNA reads as TGTGCCAGCAGCTTAGTGCACGGTTGGAACACCGGGGAGCTGTTTTTT. Its translation is CASSLVHGWNTGELFF.

This clonotype has ten or more counts. This chain links TRBV7-6 with TRBJ2-1; 11 bases are a match to TRBD2. After removal of 1 base from V and 10 bases from J, the junction contained 6 bases not matched to a gene. The CDR3 has 15 amino acids. Germline CDR1 and CDR2: SGHVS and FNYEAQ. The CDR3 region has the DNA TGTGCCAGCAGCTTAGACCCTAGCGGGGGGTTGGAGCAGTTCTTC. Its translation: CASSLDPSGGLEQFF.

The chain has TRBV29-1 and TRBJ1-1; 9 nucleotides agree with TRBD1. The CDR3 length is 16 residues. Germline-derived CDR1 and CDR2 are SQVTM and ANQGSEA. Trimming removed 5 bases from V and 4 bases from J; junction bases left unmatched: 14. This chain's CDR3 is CSVPSQQGAFGTEAFF. The CDR3 nucleotides are TGCAGCGTTCCCAGCCAACAGGGGGCGTTCGGCACTGAAGCTTTCTTT.

The chain is built from TRBV6-5 and TRBJ2-5; TRBD2 aligns across 13 bases. Germline V gene sequence: CDR1 MNHEY, CDR2 SVGAGI. J gave up 4 bases and V 0 bases, and 17 bases lay outside the gene matches. The CDR3 sequence is 21 residues long. CDR3 coding DNA: TGTGCCAGCAGTTACTCCGGCTTTTTCTGGACTAGCGGGGGAGCCATAGAGACCCAGTACTTC. It codes for CASSYSGFFWTSGGAIETQYF.

The rearrangement links TRBV5-5 to TRBJ2-5; maybe TRBD1 (6 bases). The V end lost 4 bases, the J end lost 2 bases, and 15 bases lay between the germline ends. This CDR3 contains 15 residues. The germline V gene has CDR1 SGHKS and CDR2 YYEKEE (reference sequence). The CDR3, as DNA: TGTGCCAGCAGCACTGGACAGATAATACAAGAGACCCAGTACTTC. Amino acid sequence: CASSTGQIIQETQYF. The full variable domain, its missing parts supplied by reference TRBV5-5 and TRBJ2-5, is DAGVTQSPTHLIKTRGQQVTLRCSPISGHKSVSWYQQVLGQGPQFIFQYYEKEERGRGNFPDRFSARQFPNYSSELNVNALLLGDSALYLCASSTGQIIQETQYFGPGTRLLVL.

This rearrangement joins TRBV7-9 to TRBJ2-5; 8 nucleotides align to TRBD2. After removal of 11 bases from V and 3 bases from J, the junction contained 11 bases not matched to a gene. CDR3 length: 14 amino acids. Germline V gene lookup returns CDR1 SEHNR and CDR2 FQNEAQ (reference sequence). The CDR3 reads CAQSASGLEETQYF. In nucleotides, the CDR3 is TGTGCCCAGTCGGCTAGCGGGCTGGAAGAGACCCAGTACTTC. Variable domain in full (rest from reference TRBV7-9 and TRBJ2-5): DTGVSQNPRHKITKRGQNVTFRCDPISEHNRLYWYRQTLGQGPEFLTYFQNEAQLEKSRLLSDRFSAERPKGSFSTLEIQRTEQGDSAMYLCAQSASGLEETQYFGPGTRLLVL.

This clonotype was detected many times. The CDR3 loop is CASSYARDFYEQYV. In DNA form, the CDR3 reads TGTGCCAGCAGTTACGCCCGGGACTTCTACGAGCAGTACGTC. This rearrangement joins TRBV6-2 or TRBV6-3 to TRBJ2-7, with a weak D call TRBD2 (6 bases). The CDR3 covers 14 residues. Germline V gene lookup returns CDR1 MNHEY and CDR2 SVGEGT. Trimming removed 2 bases from V and 3 bases from J, with 11 bases in between.

The V call is TRBV20-1, the J call TRBJ1-1, with TRBD1 as a possible D gene (6 bases). The CDR3 covers 13 residues. Trimming removed 5 bases from V and 0 bases from J, with 10 bases in between. Germline CDR1 DFQATT, CDR2 SNEGSKA (reference sequence). The chain's CDR3 is CSAEGQLNTEAFF. The CDR3, as DNA: TGCAGTGCTGAAGGACAGTTGAACACTGAAGCTTTCTTT.

The sample holds one count of this clonotype. The chain links TRBV19 to TRBJ1-6; D is perhaps TRBD1 (6 bases). The germline CDR1 and CDR2 sequences are LNHDA and SQIVND (reference sequence). CDR3 size: 15 residues. V was pared by 6 bases and J by 6 bases, with 15 bases between. The CDR3 loop reads CASRPSRTANSPLHF. The CDR3 DNA is TGTGCCAGTAGGCCCTCTCGGACAGCTAATTCACCCCTCCACTTT.

The chain has TRBV20-1 and TRBJ1-5; D is unclear. The germline V gene encodes CDR1 DFQATT and CDR2 SNEGSKA (reference sequence). The V end lost 6 bases, the J end lost 0 bases, and 15 bases lay between the germline ends. CDR3 length: 15 amino acids. The CDR3 coding sequence is TGCAGTGCCCTAGCGGAGCAGATTAGCAATCAGCCCCAGCATTTT. It encodes CSALAEQISNQPQHF.

The J gene is TRBJ2-3, the V gene TRBV6-6; 9 bases fit TRBD1. Germline-derived CDR1 and CDR2 are MNHNY and SVGAGI (reference sequence). V shed 7 bases, J shed 4 bases, and the junction held 6 bases outside the gene matches. CDR3 length equals 14 residues. The CDR3 here is CASTIYRGPDTQYF. The CDR3 DNA sequence: TGTGCCAGCACCATCTACAGGGGGCCAGATACGCAGTATTTT.

This clonotype was found many times. The V and J genes are TRBV7-6 and TRBJ2-1, with D perhaps TRBD1 or TRBD2 (7 bases each). Germline values: CDR1 SGHVS, CDR2 FNYEAQ. CDR3 length: 18 residues. Trimming cost V 7 bases and J 0 bases, with 22 bases left between them. CDR3 in DNA: TGTGCCAGCACCTTGGGAGGGGGCCACCTGATCTCCTACAATGAGCAGTTCTTC. Residues: CASTLGGGHLISYNEQFF.

Comment on this clonotype: A much larger clone sits a single nucleotide away, making a read error possible. The chain recombines TRBV7-8 with TRBJ2-1, with 12 bases identical to TRBD2. The trim removed 8 bases at V and 7 bases at J, leaving 9 bases unmatched. Germline V gene lookup returns CDR1 SGHVS and CDR2 FQNEAQ. The CDR3 has 15 residues. The CDR3 here is CASRVTSGGHNEQFF. The DNA for the CDR3 is TGTGCCAGCCGTGTGACTAGCGGGGGTCATAATGAGCAGTTCTTC.

This clonotype was counted at least ten times. The CDR3 sequence is CASSPPGLAEYNEQFF. CDR3 coding DNA: TGTGCCAGCAGCCCCCCCGGACTAGCGGAGTACAATGAGCAGTTCTTC. The V and J genes are TRBV7-2 and TRBJ2-1, with TRBD2 identical over 10 bases. Germline loops: CDR1 SGHTA, CDR2 FQGNSA. CDR3 length: 16 residues. V trimming: 5 bases; J trimming: 4 bases; junction bases outside the gene matches: 8.

This clonotype is a singleton in its sample. The rearrangement uses TRBV14 and TRBJ2-1; D is uncertain. CDR1 SGHDN and CDR2 FVKESK come from the germline V gene. V shed 0 bases and J shed 5 bases, with 8 bases lying between them. This CDR3 has 14 residues. Here the CDR3 reads CASSQDLWDNEQFF. The CDR3 bases are TGTGCCAGCAGCCAAGACTTATGGGACAATGAGCAGTTCTTC.